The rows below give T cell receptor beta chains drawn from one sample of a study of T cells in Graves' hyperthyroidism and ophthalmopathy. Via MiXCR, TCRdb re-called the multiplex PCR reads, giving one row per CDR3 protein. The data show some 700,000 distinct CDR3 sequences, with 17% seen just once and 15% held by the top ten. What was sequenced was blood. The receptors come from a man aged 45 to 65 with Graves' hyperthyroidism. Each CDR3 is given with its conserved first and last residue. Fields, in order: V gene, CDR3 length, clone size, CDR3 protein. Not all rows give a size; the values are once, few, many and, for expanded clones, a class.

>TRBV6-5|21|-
CASSYSADAPIPEQGTDTQYF
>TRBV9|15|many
CASSVVGTIGYEQYF
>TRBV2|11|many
CASSNMETQYF
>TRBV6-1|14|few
CASGEWGVWETQYF
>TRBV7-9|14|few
CASSLERDRVEAFF
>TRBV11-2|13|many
CASSAARFHTQYF
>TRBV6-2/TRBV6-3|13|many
CASSFFSNQPQHF
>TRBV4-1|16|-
CASSHANRYISSGYTF
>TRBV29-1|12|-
CSVRLGSYEQYF
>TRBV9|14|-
CASSLTQGAGGYTF
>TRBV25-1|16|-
CASKKSLAGKTDTQYF